This is a list of T cell receptor beta chains from one sample in a study of post-analysis software for immune sequencing data. In TCRdb, the PCR reads were re-called with MiXCR into one record per CDR3 protein. Of about 770,000 distinct CDR3 sequences detected, around 46% appear once; the ten largest clones hold 4.9%. Input material: blood. These receptors originate from a girl between 5 and 17 years old with multiple sclerosis. Both conserved end residues are part of each CDR3. A D gene is named only where the DNA matches it firmly. Not every row has a clone size; where given, it reads once, few, many or a size class.

DNA: TGTGCCAGCGGTCTTGGCGGGACTAGCACAGATACGCAGTATTTT
CDR3: CASGLGGTSTDTQYF
D: NA
J: TRBJ2-3
size: NA
V: TRBV2

DNA: TGTGCCAGCAGTTTAGCCCCGGGACAGGGGCGTTTTAACTATGGCTACACCTTC
CDR3: CASSLAPGQGRFNYGYTF
D: TRBD1
J: TRBJ1-2
size: few
V: TRBV12-3/TRBV12-4

DNA: TGCGCCAGCAGCCAGGACAGGGGGGCCCAAGTGGAGCAGTACTTC
CDR3: CASSQDRGAQVEQYF
D: TRBD1
J: TRBJ2-7
size: NA
V: TRBV4-1

DNA: TGTGCCAGCAGCTTAAGAGACACCGTGAACACTGAAGCTTTCTTT
CDR3: CASSLRDTVNTEAFF
D: NA
J: TRBJ1-1
size: NA
V: TRBV7-9

DNA: TGCGCCAGCAGCCAAGATTCGGTGGGGTCCTACGAGCAGTACTTC
CDR3: CASSQDSVGSYEQYF
D: NA
J: TRBJ2-7
size: NA
V: TRBV4-3

DNA: TGTGCCAGCAGGCCGACAGGGGTGGAGACCCAGTACTTC
CDR3: CASRPTGVETQYF
D: TRBD1
J: TRBJ2-5
size: few
V: TRBV6-1

DNA: TGCAGTGCTAGTTCCCCCGTCGGGGGCTCCTACAATGAGCAGTTCTTC
CDR3: CSASSPVGGSYNEQFF
D: NA
J: TRBJ2-1
size: NA
V: TRBV20-1

DNA: TGTGCCACCAGCAGGTTAGCGGGAGGTGGGGATGAGCAGTTCTTC
CDR3: CATSRLAGGGDEQFF
D: TRBD2
J: TRBJ2-1
size: NA
V: TRBV15

DNA: TGCAGCGTTGAAGATAGGACAGGGCTGCTTCCAGACAATGAGCAGTTCTTC
CDR3: CSVEDRTGLLPDNEQFF
D: TRBD1
J: TRBJ2-1
size: NA
V: TRBV29-1

DNA: TGTGCCAGCAGTTTGTATCAGGGGGTCTATGGCTACACCTTC
CDR3: CASSLYQGVYGYTF
D: TRBD1
J: TRBJ1-2
size: NA
V: TRBV12-3/TRBV12-4

DNA: TGCAGCGTAGAGGGGGGCGGGGTTCCGCGCAATGAGCAGTTCTTC
CDR3: CSVEGGGVPRNEQFF
D: NA
J: TRBJ2-1
size: NA
V: TRBV29-1

DNA: TGCAGTGCTAGAGTCGGGACTAGCGGGGGGTGCCCAAACTCCTACGAGCAGTACTTC
CDR3: CSARVGTSGGCPNSYEQYF
D: TRBD2
J: TRBJ2-7
size: NA
V: TRBV20-1

DNA: TGCAGTGCTAGCCCCCGCGACAGGGTGAGGAACGAGCAGTACTTC
CDR3: CSASPRDRVRNEQYF
D: TRBD1
J: TRBJ2-7
size: NA
V: TRBV20-1

DNA: TGCGCCAGCAGCTTGGTGTCGGTTTACAATGAGCAGTTCTTC
CDR3: CASSLVSVYNEQFF
D: NA
J: TRBJ2-1
size: NA
V: TRBV5-1

DNA: TGCAGTGCCATCATTAGCGGGCGCAATGAGCAGTTCTTC
CDR3: CSAIISGRNEQFF
D: TRBD2
J: TRBJ2-1
size: NA
V: TRBV20-1

DNA: TGTGCCAGCAGCTTAGATGGACAGATCTATGGCTACACCTTC
CDR3: CASSLDGQIYGYTF
D: NA
J: TRBJ1-2
size: NA
V: TRBV7-3

DNA: TGTGCCAGCAGTGATGGGACAGTCGATTCACCCCTCCACTTT
CDR3: CASSDGTVDSPLHF
D: TRBD1
J: TRBJ1-6
size: NA
V: TRBV6-1

DNA: TGTGCCAGCAGTGAACTGGTAGCGGGAGGTGAGGGGGAGACCCAGTACTTC
CDR3: CASSELVAGGEGETQYF
D: TRBD2
J: TRBJ2-5
size: NA
V: TRBV2

DNA: TGTGCCAGCAGCGTAACTCGAGACAGTAGCTCCTACGAGCAGTACTTC
CDR3: CASSVTRDSSSYEQYF
D: NA
J: TRBJ2-7
size: few
V: TRBV9

DNA: TGTGCCAGCAGCTTAGGAGGCGGGAGAACCACCGGGGAGCTGTTTTTT
CDR3: CASSLGGGRTTGELFF
D: TRBD2
J: TRBJ2-2
size: NA
V: TRBV11-3

DNA: TGCGCCAGCAGCTTGTTAGGGGTGGAGGACTATGGCTACACCTTC
CDR3: CASSLLGVEDYGYTF
D: NA
J: TRBJ1-2
size: NA
V: TRBV5-1

DNA: TGTGCCAGCAGCCGAACTTGGGCAGGGTTGGGCTACACCTTC
CDR3: CASSRTWAGLGYTF
D: NA
J: TRBJ1-2
size: NA
V: TRBV7-2

DNA: TGCGCCAGCAGCCCAATCACCGGGACACCCGGGACCACTGAAGCTTTCTTT
CDR3: CASSPITGTPGTTEAFF
D: NA
J: TRBJ1-1
size: few
V: TRBV5-1

DNA: TGCAGTGCCCGGGTGGTGGCTAACAATGAGCAGTTCTTC
CDR3: CSARVVANNEQFF
D: NA
J: TRBJ2-1
size: few
V: TRBV20-1

DNA: TGTGCCAGCAGCGGCGGGACTAGCGGCCTCCCACGGAATGAGCAGTTCTTC
CDR3: CASSGGTSGLPRNEQFF
D: TRBD2
J: TRBJ2-1
size: once
V: TRBV9

DNA: TGTGCCACCAGTGACAGGAGAAGGGGAGGCTACACCTTC
CDR3: CATSDRRRGGYTF
D: NA
J: TRBJ1-2
size: NA
V: TRBV24-1

DNA: TGTGCCAGCAGTCCTCGGGGGGATGGGGAGCAGTACTTC
CDR3: CASSPRGDGEQYF
D: TRBD2
J: TRBJ2-7
size: NA
V: TRBV6-1

DNA: TGTGCCAGCGTAGGTGACGGCACAGATACGCAGTATTTT
CDR3: CASVGDGTDTQYF
D: NA
J: TRBJ2-3
size: NA
V: TRBV27

DNA: TGTGCCAGTAGTTACTCCCCGACGGGAGGCGGTGAAAAACTGTTTTTT
CDR3: CASSYSPTGGGEKLFF
D: NA
J: TRBJ1-4
size: NA
V: TRBV6-5

DNA: TGTGCCAGCAGTTTAAAAGGACAGGGAAACTATGGCTACACCTTC
CDR3: CASSLKGQGNYGYTF
D: TRBD1
J: TRBJ1-2
size: many
V: TRBV12-3/TRBV12-4